The source of this TCR beta chain is a study of sequential checkpoint blockade in melanoma. Across the study: Each arm's sequence ended with maintenance nivolumab.

The method was immunoSEQ multiplex PCR; TCRdb's version includes in-frame clones alone and lacks a portion of them. In the table there are some 10,000 clones, roughly 81% of which are singletons. Described treatment: randomized to nivolumab then ipilimumab (arm A) or the reverse (arm B). The receptor's source is a human donor with melanoma. Sequencing used CD8+ T cells sorted from blood (inferred from file names), obtained from a patient given nivolumab and ipilimumab in sequence.

DNA of the CDR3: TGTGCCAGCAGCCAAGATCATGGACAGGCTTATGGCTACACCTTC. It is translated as CASSQDHGQAYGYTF. This chain uses TRBV14 with TRBJ1-2; TRBD1 matches 7 bases. Trimming cost V 0 bases and J 5 bases; bases outside gene matches: 6. CDR3 length: 15 amino acids. The germline CDR1 and CDR2 sequences are SGHDN and FVKESK.